This TCR beta chain was recorded in a study of beta chain features in type 1 diabetes. The CDR3 totals 15 residues. Trimming removed 3 bases at V and 8 bases at J, with 19 bases between. Germline V gene data show CDR1 as MNHEY and CDR2 as SMNVEV (reference sequence). The entirety of the isolated RNA underwent reverse transcription, so expressed TCRB transcripts were sequenced. Sequencing used immunoSEQ multiplex PCR; TCRdb keeps in-frame clones, though not all of them. Seen here are around 350,000 clones, roughly 12% observed once, and the top ten hold 0.015% to 0.02%. Sequenced input: naive CD4+ T cells from blood. This clonotype was sampled from a man between 18 and 29 years old in good health. The rearrangement joins TRBV27 to TRBJ1-2; no reliable D call. The CDR3 protein is CASSFSGGRGRGYTF. CDR3 sequence (DNA): TGTGCCAGCAGTTTTAGCGGCGGGAGAGGGCGCGGCTACACCTTC.